A single sample gave rise to the 26 T cell receptor beta chains below, sequenced in a study of T cell changes during pregnancy in multiple sclerosis. Data came from immunoSEQ multiplex PCR; TCRdb stores just in-frame clones and leaves some out. Altogether fewer than 150,000 clones are present, roughly 97% being singletons, with the ten largest covering roughly 0.45%. Sample: peripheral blood, taken after pregnancy. The receptors shown here come from a female donor with multiple sclerosis, enrolled in a pregnancy study.

This chain joins TRBV10-3 and TRBJ1-3; no clear D. The CDR3 consists of 13 residues. Between the trimmed V and J ends, which lost 7 bases and 2 bases, there was a span of 9 bases. Germline V lookup: CDR1 ENHRY, CDR2 SYGVKD. CDR3: CAITHGTGNTIYF. The CDR3, as DNA: TGTGCCATCACCCACGGGACTGGAAACACCATATATTTT.

V and J are TRBV28 and TRBJ2-6; TRBD2 aligns across 12 bases. The CDR3 consists of 19 residues. Germline V CDR1 and CDR2: MDHEN, SYDVKM. The V segment lost 2 bases and the J segment 0 bases; nucleotides outside the gene matches: 5. The chain's CDR3 is CASSLPGLAGHSGANVLTF. The CDR3 DNA sequence: TGTGCCAGCAGTTTACCCGGACTAGCGGGACACTCTGGGGCCAACGTCCTGACTTTC.

This sequence joins TRBV2 and TRBJ2-7, with TRBD2 matching over 8 bases. V trimming: 6 bases; J trimming: 9 bases; junction bases outside the gene matches: 10. Germline V gene sequence: CDR1 SNHLY, CDR2 FYNNEI. The CDR3 has 13 residues. The CDR3 DNA reads TGTGCCAGCAGAGGAACTAGCGGTTCTTTGCAGTACTTC. Translating gives CASRGTSGSLQYF.

The V gene is TRBV4-2, the J gene TRBJ2-5; 7 bases agree with TRBD1. The CDR3 consists of 15 residues. Germline CDR1 reads LGHNA; CDR2 reads YNFKEQ. V trimming: 2 bases; J trimming: 0 bases; junction bases outside the gene matches: 3. CDR3: CASSQTQGYQETQYF. DNA of the CDR3: TGTGCCAGCAGCCAAACACAGGGGTACCAAGAGACCCAGTACTTC.

This rearrangement joins TRBV19 to TRBJ2-2; possibly TRBD2 for D (6 bases). CDR3 size: 14 residues. The germline gives CDR1 LNHDA, CDR2 SQIVND (reference sequence). V was clipped by 4 bases and J by 5 bases, with 11 bases between them. The CDR3, as DNA: TGTGCCAGTAGTAACATAGCGGCAACCGGGGAGCTGTTTTTT. It yields the protein CASSNIAATGELFF.

The J gene is TRBJ2-7, the V gene TRBV10-3; 9 bases fit TRBD2. The germline V gene has CDR1 ENHRY and CDR2 SYGVKD. This CDR3 is 12 amino acids long. The J segment lost 4 bases and the V segment lost 9 bases, leaving 4 bases of the junction unmatched. CDR3 amino acids: CAIRTSEYEQYF. CDR3 DNA: TGTGCCATTCGGACTAGCGAATACGAGCAGTACTTC.

The chain combines TRBV19 with TRBJ1-1, with 9 bases that match TRBD1. The length of the CDR3 is 13 residues. V lost 9 bases and J lost 6; bases outside the gene matches: 8. Germline CDR1 LNHDA, CDR2 SQIVND (reference sequence). CDR3 loop: CASRDRVGAEAFF. The CDR3 coding sequence is TGTGCCAGCCGGGACAGGGTAGGGGCTGAAGCTTTCTTT.

J is TRBJ1-4 and V is TRBV19; D uncertain. CDR3 size: 13 residues. CDR1 and CDR2 from the germline V gene are LNHDA and SQIVND (reference sequence). Trimming removed 5 bases from V and 0 bases from J, with 4 bases in between. The CDR3 loop reads CASSSSTNEKLFF. CDR3 DNA: TGTGCCAGTAGTTCATCAACTAATGAAAAACTGTTTTTT.

The chain combines TRBV7-9 with TRBJ1-5; D unresolved. The V end was cut by 6 bases, the J end by 2 bases, with 5 bases between. Looked up from germline, CDR1 is SEHNR and CDR2 is FQNEAQ (reference sequence). The CDR3 runs 12 residues. This CDR3 is CASSPGNQPQHF. The CDR3 nucleotides read TGTGCCAGCAGTCCAGGCAATCAGCCCCAGCATTTT.

The DNA for the CDR3 is TGTGCCAGCAGTGAAGGGCGACAGGCAACTAATGAAAAACTGTTTTTT. It codes for CASSEGRQATNEKLFF. The chain links TRBV25-1 to TRBJ1-4; D may be TRBD1 (6 bases). The CDR3 length is 16 residues. Germline V CDR1 and CDR2: MGHDK, SYGVNS. V was shortened by 2 bases and J by 0 bases, with 10 bases between the two germline ends.

The V gene is TRBV5-6, the J gene TRBJ2-1; 8 bases fit TRBD2. With V trimmed by 4 bases and J by 9 bases, 15 bases remained unmatched. This CDR3 is 16 amino acids long. From germline, CDR1 is SGHDT and CDR2 YYEEEE. The CDR3 sequence: CASSVPSSGSYFEQFF. CDR3 sequence (DNA): TGTGCCAGCAGCGTCCCCTCGAGCGGGAGTTACTTTGAGCAGTTCTTC. The full variable domain, rest sourced from reference TRBV5-6 and TRBJ2-1, is DAGVTQSPTHLIKTRGQQVTLRCSPKSGHDTVSWYQQALGQGPQFIFQYYEEEERQRGNFPDRFSGHQFPNYSSELNVNALLLGDSALYLCASSVPSSGSYFEQFFGPGTRLTVL.

This clone appeared a single time. The chain is built from TRBV28 and TRBJ2-5; 7 bases agree with TRBD1. Germline V gives CDR1 MDHEN, CDR2 SYDVKM. The CDR3 covers 13 residues. The V segment lost 7 bases and the J segment 6 bases; nucleotides outside the gene matches: 8. CDR3 amino acids: CASKTGTIKTQYF. DNA of the CDR3: TGTGCCAGCAAGACAGGGACCATCAAGACCCAGTACTTC. The full variable domain, completed using reference TRBV28 and TRBJ2-5, is DVKVTQSSRYLVKRTGEKVFLECVQDMDHENMFWYRQDPGLGLRLIYFSYDVKMKEKGDIPEGYSVSREKKERFSLILESASTNQTSMYLCASKTGTIKTQYFGPGTRLLVL.

Details on this clone: It is unclear where the CDR3 begins or ends on the DNA, so no DNA is shown, and the CDR3 is as TCRdb lists it. The chain links TRBV6-5 to TRBJ2-1; the D segment call TRBD2 is taken from the table without a DNA check. The CDR3 is 16 amino acids in total, end residues counted. Germline V gives CDR1 MNHEY, CDR2 SVGAGI. The CDR3 loop is CASSSSGLPSYNEQFF.

This clone came up once. The rearrangement uses TRBV18 and TRBJ1-1; TRBD1 agrees at 8 bases. CDR1 is KGHSH and CDR2 is LQKENI in the germline V gene. The CDR3 contains 15 residues. V gave up 1 base and J gave up 4 bases; unmatched junction bases: 5. The CDR3 region is CASSPRKGTGTEAFF. CDR3 in DNA: TGTGCCAGCTCACCACGGAAAGGGACAGGCACTGAAGCTTTCTTT.

J is TRBJ2-1 and V is TRBV7-8, with D possibly matching TRBD2 (6 bases). V was shortened by 2 bases and J by 9 bases, with 14 bases between the two germline ends. This CDR3 has 14 amino acids. Germline V lookup: CDR1 SGHVS, CDR2 FQNEAQ. Written as DNA, the CDR3 is TGTGCCAGCAGCTTAAGACTGGATAGCGGTGAGCAGTTCTTC. This encodes CASSLRLDSGEQFF.

J is TRBJ2-5 and V is TRBV2, with D possibly being TRBD2 (5 bases). This CDR3 contains 14 residues. Germline V lookup: CDR1 SNHLY, CDR2 FYNNEI. The germline V and J ends were trimmed by 3 bases and 3 bases, with 11 bases remaining between them. For the CDR3, the DNA is TGTGCCAGCAGTGATCCTAGCCAGAAAGAGACCCAGTACTTC. This encodes CASSDPSQKETQYF.

The chain joins TRBV30 to TRBJ2-7; D perhaps matches TRBD2 (6 bases). This CDR3 is built from 14 residues. The V end lost 3 bases, the J end lost 3 bases, and 15 bases lay between the germline ends. Germline V gene lookup returns CDR1 GTSNPN and CDR2 SVGIG (reference sequence). The CDR3 DNA reads TGTGCCTGGAGCCGCTGGACTAAAAGCTACGAGCAGTACTTC. Amino acids: CAWSRWTKSYEQYF.

The chain combines TRBV5-6 with TRBJ1-1; a weak D match, TRBD1 (5 bases). CDR1 and CDR2 from the germline V gene are SGHDT and YYEEEE. Between the trimmed V and J ends, which lost 0 bases and 2 bases, there was a span of 11 bases. The CDR3 length is 15 residues. The CDR3 here is CASSLGSGYNTEAFF. In nucleotides, the CDR3 is TGTGCCAGCAGCTTGGGGTCAGGGTACAACACTGAAGCTTTCTTT.

V and J are TRBV28 and TRBJ1-5; no clear D gene. CDR1 is MDHEN and CDR2 is SYDVKM in the germline V gene. The germline V and J ends were trimmed by 7 bases and 9 bases, with 16 bases remaining between them. The CDR3 contains 13 residues. CDR3 protein: CASTPLPVSPQHF. CDR3 coding DNA: TGTGCCAGCACCCCCTTGCCAGTATCGCCCCAGCATTTT.

The CDR3 DNA is TGTGCCAGCAGCTCCCGGACTAGCGGGAGGGTATACGAGCAGTACTTC. Protein sequence: CASSSRTSGRVYEQYF. The chain combines TRBV13 with TRBJ2-7; 15 nucleotides line up with TRBD2. CDR3 length equals 16 residues. The V segment lost 4 bases and the J segment 4 bases; nucleotides outside the gene matches: 5. Germline V lookup: CDR1 PRHDT, CDR2 FYEKMQ (reference sequence). The full variable domain, with the rest looked up from reference TRBV13 and TRBJ2-7, is AAGVIQSPRHLIKEKRETATLKCYPIPRHDTVYWYQQGPGQDPQFLISFYEKMQSDKGSIPDRFSAQQFSDYHSELNMSSLELGDSALYFCASSSRTSGRVYEQYFGPGTRLTVT.

The chain recombines TRBV5-1 with TRBJ2-7; maybe TRBD1 (6 bases). Germline loops: CDR1 SGHRS, CDR2 YFSETQ. Trimming shortened V by 1 base and J by 4 bases, and 9 bases separated the two germline ends. The CDR3 covers 13 residues. CDR3 nucleotides: TGCGCCAGCAGCTTGTTCAGGGGTTACGAGCAGTACTTC. Amino acids: CASSLFRGYEQYF.

The CDR3 spells CASSWDRGEGQPQHF. The CDR3 nucleotides read TGTGCCAGCAGTTGGGACAGGGGGGAGGGACAGCCCCAGCATTTT. V is TRBV28 and J is TRBJ1-5; 11 nucleotides line up with TRBD1. The CDR3 length is 15 residues. V was clipped by 4 bases and J by 7 bases; unmatched bases: 6. Germline V gene sequence: CDR1 MDHEN, CDR2 SYDVKM.

This chain uses TRBV4-2 with TRBJ2-1, with TRBD1 matching over 7 bases. Trimming at V came to 2 bases and at J to 4 bases, leaving 5 bases not matched to a gene. Germline CDR1 is LGHNA and CDR2 is YNFKEQ. The CDR3 contains 15 residues. The CDR3 protein is CASSQPGTAYNEQFF. In DNA form, the CDR3 reads TGTGCCAGCAGCCAACCCGGGACAGCTTACAATGAGCAGTTCTTC.

The gene calls are TRBV29-1 and TRBJ2-3; possible D gene TRBD1, 5 bases. Germline CDR1 SQVTM, CDR2 ANQGSEA. The CDR3 sequence is 12 residues long. Trimming cost V 5 bases and J 4 bases, with 10 bases left between them. The CDR3 region has the DNA TGCAGCGTTACCTCGACAGCAGATACGCAGTATTTT. Translated: CSVTSTADTQYF.

The chain has TRBV9 and TRBJ2-5, with 7 bases matching TRBD2. The CDR3 runs 15 residues. The ends lost 4 bases at V and 1 base at J; junction bases unmatched: 7. Germline lookup yields CDR1 SGDLS and CDR2 YYNGEE. CDR3 nucleotides: TGTGCCAGCAGCTCGAGTGGACTAGGCCAAGAGACCCAGTACTTC. Translated: CASSSSGLGQETQYF.

V gene TRBV10-2 combines with J gene TRBJ2-1, with 7 positions matching TRBD2. This CDR3 contains 17 residues. V shed 6 bases and J 3 bases; nucleotides not matched to a gene: 14. CDR1 is WSHSY and CDR2 is SAAADI in the germline V gene. The CDR3, as DNA: TGCGCCAGCAGGACCCGGGGGGAAGCCGGAGGCTACAATGAGCAGTTCTTC. Protein: CASRTRGEAGGYNEQFF.